This paragraph covers one TCR beta chain sequence. The source of the sample is a study of blood T cell repertoires in COVID-19. Study-level information: The study drew acute and convalescent COVID-19 samples from the United States, Italy and Spain. T cells, B-cell-depleted T cells, or PBMCs supplied cDNA or gDNA.

Per the authors' pipeline: Researchers report that nucleated cell counts were estimated from reference gene primer amplification. The assay was immunoSEQ multiplex PCR, and TCRdb's table has in-frame clones only and misses some. V and J calls and clone size are those listed in that table; D and trimming were worked out from the DNA. The repertoire holds tens of thousands of clones, about 82% seen once, with 5% to 6% in the top ten. Germline CDR1 MNHNY, CDR2 SVGAGI (reference sequence). Trimming left V 5 bases short and J 0 bases short, with 17 bases between. CDR3 length: 18 amino acids. Sequenced: peripheral blood. The source is a man aged 65 to 85 with acute or convalescent COVID-19. The V gene is TRBV6-6, the J gene TRBJ1-6; no clear D gene. CDR3 sequence reads: CASSLRGGTTSYNSPLHF. As DNA, the CDR3 is TGTGCCAGCAGTCTCCGGGGAGGCACCACCTCCTATAATTCACCCCTCCACTTT.